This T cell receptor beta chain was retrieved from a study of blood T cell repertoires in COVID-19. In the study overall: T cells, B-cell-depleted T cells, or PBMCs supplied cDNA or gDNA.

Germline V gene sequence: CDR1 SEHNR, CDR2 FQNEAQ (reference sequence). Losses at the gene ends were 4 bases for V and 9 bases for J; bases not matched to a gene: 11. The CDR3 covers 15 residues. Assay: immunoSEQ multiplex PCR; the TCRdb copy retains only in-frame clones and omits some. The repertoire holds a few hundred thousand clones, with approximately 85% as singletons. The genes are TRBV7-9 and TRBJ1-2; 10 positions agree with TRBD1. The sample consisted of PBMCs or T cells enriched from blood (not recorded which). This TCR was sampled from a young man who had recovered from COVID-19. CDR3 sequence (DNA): TGTGCCAGCAGCTCATCCTCTCGGGACAGGGGTAGCTACACCTTC. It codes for CASSSSSRDRGSYTF. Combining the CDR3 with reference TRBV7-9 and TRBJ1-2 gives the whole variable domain DTGVSQNPRHKITKRGQNVTFRCDPISEHNRLYWYRQTLGQGPEFLTYFQNEAQLEKSRLLSDRFSAERPKGSFSTLEIQRTEQGDSAMYLCASSSSSRDRGSYTFGSGTRLTVV.